Following are 14 T cell receptor beta chains from one sample sequenced in a study of T-cell memory formation after mild COVID-19. One entry per CDR3 protein, called by TCRdb with MiXCR from the 5' RACE reads. The table lists 350,000 to 550,000 distinct CDR3 sequences, about a sixth of them singletons, with about 22% in the top ten. Sequencing input: PBMCs or a T cell subset sorted from them (not recorded which). The receptor set was obtained from a man aged 18-30 years who had mild COVID-19 (a few samples of this study predate the infection). Cell type and time point are not known.

CDR3 in amino acids: CSVSRLAGGIGYQETQYF. CDR3 coding DNA: TGCAGCGTTTCTAGACTAGCGGGAGGGATCGGGTACCAAGAGACCCAGTACTTC. The chain couples TRBV29-1 to TRBJ2-5; TRBD2 matches at 14 bases. The germline V gene has CDR1 SQVTM and CDR2 ANQGSEA. The CDR3 consists of 18 residues. J gave up 0 bases and V 5 bases, and 11 bases lay outside the gene matches.

This clonotype was counted many times. The rearrangement joins TRBV6-2 or TRBV6-3 to TRBJ1-5; D unclear. The germline V gene encodes CDR1 MNHEY and CDR2 SVGEGT. This CDR3 is built from 15 residues. Trimming shortened V by 0 bases and J by 0 bases, and 6 bases separated the two germline ends. The CDR3 DNA follows: TGTGCCAGCAGTTACTCGGGAAATAGCAATCAGCCCCAGCATTTT. Its translation: CASSYSGNSNQPQHF.

V usage is TRBV4-2 and J usage is TRBJ1-2; the D is unclear. The CDR3 has 14 residues. Germline values: CDR1 LGHNA, CDR2 YNFKEQ. V was clipped by 0 bases and J by 7 bases, with 12 bases between them. The CDR3 here is CASSQDQGIRGYTF. Here the CDR3 DNA reads TGTGCCAGCAGCCAAGATCAAGGGATACGTGGCTACACCTTC.

In this sample, this clonotype turned up many times. The chain carries TRBV5-1 and TRBJ2-2; 9 positions agree with TRBD1. The length of the CDR3 is 15 residues. V lost 4 bases to trimming and J lost 3 bases; unmatched junction nucleotides: 4. Germline V gene data show CDR1 as SGHRS and CDR2 as YFSETQ. The CDR3, as DNA: TGCGCCAGCAGCCCCTGGACAGGGGACACCGGGGAGCTGTTTTTT. It encodes CASSPWTGDTGELFF.

This clonotype was recorded a few times. The V gene is TRBV25-1, the J gene TRBJ2-1; a possible D gene is TRBD1 (5 bases). V lost 0 bases to trimming and J lost 3 bases, with 9 bases between them. There are 15 residues in the CDR3. The germline V gene encodes CDR1 MGHDK and CDR2 SYGVNS. CDR3 sequence: CASSEYARGYNEQFF. The CDR3 nucleotides read TGTGCCAGCAGTGAATATGCAAGGGGCTACAATGAGCAGTTCTTC.

The chain joins TRBV6-2 or TRBV6-3 to TRBJ2-1, with D perhaps given as TRBD1 or TRBD2 (5 bases each). Trimming removed 7 bases at V and 7 bases at J, with 17 bases between. This CDR3 has 14 amino acids. Germline CDR1 is MNHEY and CDR2 is SVGEGT. CDR3 nucleotide sequence: TGTGCCAGCACCAGGGACGGGTCCAGGAATGAGCAGTTCTTC. As protein: CASTRDGSRNEQFF.

This chain joins TRBV27 and TRBJ2-3; D not resolved. The germline gives CDR1 MNHEY, CDR2 SMNVEV (reference sequence). CDR3 size: 14 residues. The germline V and J ends were trimmed by 3 bases and 0 bases, with 7 bases remaining between them. The CDR3 is CASSFLDSTDTQYF. For the CDR3, the DNA is TGTGCCAGCAGTTTCCTCGATAGCACAGATACGCAGTATTTT.

The chain links TRBV5-1 to TRBJ1-4; 10 bases are shared with TRBD1. CDR1 and CDR2 from the germline V gene are SGHRS and YFSETQ. V shed 2 bases, J shed 8 bases, and the junction held 6 bases outside the gene matches. This CDR3 spans 15 amino acids. The CDR3 sequence is CASSFEGQGREKLFF. The CDR3 region has the DNA TGCGCCAGCAGCTTCGAGGGACAGGGGCGGGAAAAACTGTTTTTT. The variable domain in full, completed from reference TRBV5-1 and TRBJ1-4, reads KAGVTQTPRYLIKTRGQQVTLSCSPISGHRSVSWYQQTPGQGLQFLFEYFSETQRNKGNFPGRFSGRQFSNSRSEMNVSTLELGDSALYLCASSFEGQGREKLFFGSGTQLSVL.

The chain has TRBV5-1 and TRBJ1-4; D unresolved. The germline CDR1 and CDR2 sequences are SGHRS and YFSETQ. The CDR3 consists of 14 residues. V was shortened by 4 bases and J by 7 bases, with 14 bases between the two germline ends. CDR3 residues: CASSPLPRGEKLFF. As DNA, the CDR3 is TGCGCCAGCAGCCCCCTACCGCGGGGTGAAAAACTGTTTTTT.

The V and J genes are TRBV5-6 and TRBJ2-7, with a tentative D call TRBD1 (5 bases). The length of the CDR3 is 16 residues. Germline-derived CDR1 and CDR2 are SGHDT and YYEEEE. Trimming took 3 bases from V and 2 from J, leaving 18 bases between them. Here the CDR3 DNA reads TGTGCCAGCAGCTCGGTCGATGCCACAGGAGCCTACGAGCAGTACTTC. Protein product: CASSSVDATGAYEQYF.

The chain joins TRBV7-2 to TRBJ2-3; 11 bases are shared with TRBD2. J was trimmed by 0 bases and V by 6 bases; bases with no gene match: 11. This CDR3 region has 18 residues. Germline V gene data show CDR1 as SGHTA and CDR2 as FQGNSA. CDR3: CASRPETSGAASTDTQYF. Here the CDR3 DNA reads TGTGCCAGCAGACCCGAGACTAGCGGGGCTGCTAGCACAGATACGCAGTATTTT.

This clonotype was seen only a few times. The V and J genes are TRBV7-9 and TRBJ1-1; TRBD1 is a possible D gene (6 bases). Trimming removed 2 bases from V and 3 bases from J, with 10 bases in between. The CDR3 is 14 amino acids. Looked up from germline, CDR1 is SEHNR and CDR2 is FQNEAQ (reference sequence). CDR3 nucleotides: TGTGCCAGCAGCTTACTGACAGGATACACTGAAGCTTTCTTT. Translating it yields CASSLLTGYTEAFF.

Only a few counts were recorded for this clonotype. V usage is TRBV4-3 and J usage is TRBJ1-2; the D gene is possibly TRBD1 (5 bases). The CDR3 runs to 13 residues. Germline CDR1 LGHNA, CDR2 YSLEER. Deletions cut 0 bases from V and 8 bases from J, with 10 bases between. The CDR3 here is CASSQDRGWGYTF. DNA for the CDR3: TGCGCCAGCAGCCAAGATAGGGGCTGGGGCTACACCTTC.

There are a few counts of this clonotype. Likely a read error: the CDR3 ends without its conserved phenylalanine or tryptophan. This rearrangement joins TRBV18 to TRBJ2-4; D may be TRBD1 or TRBD2 (6 bases each). Germline CDR1 KGHSH, CDR2 LQKENI. This CDR3 has 16 residues. Trimming removed 2 bases from V and 7 bases from J, with 18 bases in between. The CDR3 is CASSPVPGGGRNIQYL. As DNA, the CDR3 is TGTGCCAGCTCACCAGTACCCGGGGGCGGAAGGAACATTCAGTACTTA.